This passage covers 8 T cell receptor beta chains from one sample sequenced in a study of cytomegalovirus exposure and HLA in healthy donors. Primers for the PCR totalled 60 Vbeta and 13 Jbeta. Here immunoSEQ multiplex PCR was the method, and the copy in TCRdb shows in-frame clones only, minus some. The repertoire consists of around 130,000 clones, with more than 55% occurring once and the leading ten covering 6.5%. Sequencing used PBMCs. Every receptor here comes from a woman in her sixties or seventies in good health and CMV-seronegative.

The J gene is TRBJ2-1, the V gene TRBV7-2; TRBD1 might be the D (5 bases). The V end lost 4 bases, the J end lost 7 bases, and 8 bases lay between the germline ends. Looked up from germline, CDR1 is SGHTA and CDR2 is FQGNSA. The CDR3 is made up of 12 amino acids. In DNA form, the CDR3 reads TGTGCCAGCAGCTCCCCAGGGAATGAGCAGTTCTTC. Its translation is CASSSPGNEQFF. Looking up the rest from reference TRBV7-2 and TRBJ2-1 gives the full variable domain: GAGVSQSPSNKVTEKGKDVELRCDPISGHTALYWYRQSLGQGLEFLIYFQGNSAPDKSGLPSDRFSAERTGGSVSTLTIQRTQQEDSAVYLCASSSPGNEQFFGPGTRLTVL.

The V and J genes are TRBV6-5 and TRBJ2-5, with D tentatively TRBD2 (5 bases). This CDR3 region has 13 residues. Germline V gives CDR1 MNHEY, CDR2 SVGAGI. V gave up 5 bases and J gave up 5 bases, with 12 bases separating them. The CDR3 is CASSRGSRETQYF. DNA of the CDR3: TGTGCCAGCAGTAGAGGGAGCAGGGAGACCCAGTACTTC.

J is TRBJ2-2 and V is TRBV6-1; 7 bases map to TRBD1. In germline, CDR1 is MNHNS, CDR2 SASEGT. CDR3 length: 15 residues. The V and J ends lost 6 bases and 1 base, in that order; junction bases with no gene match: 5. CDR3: CASRQGSWNTGELFF. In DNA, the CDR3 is TGTGCCAGCAGACAGGGGAGTTGGAACACCGGGGAGCTGTTTTTT.

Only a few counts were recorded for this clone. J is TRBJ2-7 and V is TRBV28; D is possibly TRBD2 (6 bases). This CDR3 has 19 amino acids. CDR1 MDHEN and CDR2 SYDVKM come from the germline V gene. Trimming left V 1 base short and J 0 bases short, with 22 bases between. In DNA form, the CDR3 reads TGTGCCAGCAGTTTATATATCACCGGCGGGGAGTTGGGCTCCTACGAGCAGTACTTC. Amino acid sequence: CASSLYITGGELGSYEQYF.

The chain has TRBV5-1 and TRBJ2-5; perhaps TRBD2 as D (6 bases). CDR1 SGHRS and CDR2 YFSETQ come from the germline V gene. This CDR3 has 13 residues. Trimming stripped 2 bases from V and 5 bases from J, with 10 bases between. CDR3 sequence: CASSFPGDETQYF. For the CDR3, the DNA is TGCGCCAGCAGCTTCCCGGGGGATGAGACCCAGTACTTC.

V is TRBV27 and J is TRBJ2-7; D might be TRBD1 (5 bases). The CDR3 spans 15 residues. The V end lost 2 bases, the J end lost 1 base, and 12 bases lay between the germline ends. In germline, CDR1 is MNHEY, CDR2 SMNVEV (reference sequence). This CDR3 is CASSLGPPGSYEQYF. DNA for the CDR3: TGTGCCAGCAGTTTAGGCCCTCCAGGGTCCTACGAGCAGTACTTC.

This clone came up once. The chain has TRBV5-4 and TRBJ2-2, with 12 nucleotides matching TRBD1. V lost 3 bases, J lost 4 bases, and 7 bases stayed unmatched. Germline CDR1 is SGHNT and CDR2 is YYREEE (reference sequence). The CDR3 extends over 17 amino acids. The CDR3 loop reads CASSSPGQGARTGELFF. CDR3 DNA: TGTGCCAGCAGCTCTCCGGGACAGGGGGCGCGCACCGGGGAGCTGTTTTTT.

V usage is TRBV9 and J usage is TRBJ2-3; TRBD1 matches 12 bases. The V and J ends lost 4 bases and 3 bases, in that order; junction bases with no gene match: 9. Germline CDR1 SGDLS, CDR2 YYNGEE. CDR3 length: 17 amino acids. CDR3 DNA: TGTGCCAGCAGCCCCCGCCCGGGACAGGGGGCAACAGATACGCAGTATTTT. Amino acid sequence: CASSPRPGQGATDTQYF.